This TCR beta chain is from a study of blood T cell repertoires in COVID-19. Across about 22 US areas, participants ranged in age from about 18 to 90 years. Membership in each cohort depended on participant-reported clinical history. What the recovered Cohort 3 donors had was two negative PCRs, clearance, or symptom resolution. Some clones are missing from TCRdb's copy, which holds only in-frame ones; the method was immunoSEQ multiplex PCR. The data show about 380,000 clones, more than 70% seen once. This clonotype was obtained from a woman younger than 35 who had recovered from COVID-19. The sample consisted of PBMCs or T cells enriched from blood (not recorded which).

The CDR3 loop is CASSTGTGRINQPQHF. The CDR3 DNA reads as TGTGCCAGTAGTACTGGGACAGGTCGAATCAATCAGCCCCAGCATTTT. The chain couples TRBV19 to TRBJ1-5; 8 bases align to TRBD1. From germline, CDR1 is LNHDA and CDR2 SQIVND (reference sequence). The CDR3 covers 16 residues. V lost 4 bases to trimming and J lost 3 bases; unmatched junction nucleotides: 8.